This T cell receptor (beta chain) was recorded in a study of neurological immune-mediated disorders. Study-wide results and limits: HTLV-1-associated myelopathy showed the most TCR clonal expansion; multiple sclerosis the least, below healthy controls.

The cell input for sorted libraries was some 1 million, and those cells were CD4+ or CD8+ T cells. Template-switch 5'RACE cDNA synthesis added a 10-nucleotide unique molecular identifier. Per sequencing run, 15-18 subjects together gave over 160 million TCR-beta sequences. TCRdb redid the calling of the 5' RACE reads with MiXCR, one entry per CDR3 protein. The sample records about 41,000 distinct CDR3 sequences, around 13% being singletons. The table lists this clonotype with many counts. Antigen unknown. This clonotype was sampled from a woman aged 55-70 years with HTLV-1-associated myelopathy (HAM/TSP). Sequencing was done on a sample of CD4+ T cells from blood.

CDR3 loop: CASSVVGTEAFF. In nucleotides, the CDR3 is TGTGCCAGCAGCGTAGTGGGGACAGAAGCTTTCTTT. V usage is TRBV9 and J usage is TRBJ1-1; D might be TRBD1 (6 bases). CDR3 length equals 12 residues. Per germline, CDR1 SGDLS and CDR2 YYNGEE. Trimming removed 0 bases from V and 8 bases from J, with 8 bases in between.